A selection of T cell receptor beta chains follows, all from one sample in a study of blood T cell repertoires in COVID-19. Sequencing was performed with immunoSEQ multiplex PCR; in TCRdb, only in-frame clones are kept and a portion is missing. This repertoire shows a few hundred thousand clones, 86% found once; its top ten account for approximately 6.2%. Sequences were obtained from peripheral blood. The receptors were sampled from a man aged 60-69 years with acute or convalescent COVID-19. The CDR3 runs from the conserved cysteine through the conserved F or W. Fields, in order: clone size, J gene, V gene, D gene, CDR3 length, CDR3 protein, CDR3 DNA. A D gene is named only where the DNA matches it firmly. Clone sizes are given selectively: once, few, many, or a class where the clone is expanded.

size: -
J: TRBJ2-3
V: TRBV9
D: TRBD2
length: 15
CDR3: CASSVSGSSTDTQYF
DNA: TGTGCCAGCAGCGTCAGCGGGAGTAGCACAGATACGCAGTATTTT

size: -
J: TRBJ1-3
V: TRBV15
D: -
length: 17
CDR3: CATSRAPGRRSGNTIYF
DNA: TGTGCCACCAGCAGAGCTCCAGGCCGAAGATCTGGAAACACCATATATTTT

size: -
J: TRBJ1-4
V: TRBV9
D: TRBD1
length: 16
CDR3: CASSGGQGSTNEKLFF
DNA: TGTGCCAGCAGCGGTGGACAGGGTTCGACTAATGAAAAACTGTTTTTT

size: -
J: TRBJ1-4
V: TRBV7-7
D: TRBD1
length: 15
CDR3: CASSPGTGANEKLFF
DNA: TGTGCTAGCAGCCCAGGGACAGGGGCTAATGAAAAACTGTTTTTT

size: once
J: TRBJ2-5
V: TRBV5-1
D: TRBD1
length: 15
CDR3: CASSGDRGLEETQYF
DNA: TGCGCCAGCAGTGGGGACAGGGGGCTTGAGGAGACCCAGTACTTC

size: once
J: TRBJ1-6
V: TRBV9
D: -
length: 14
CDR3: CASAGGSYNSPLHF
DNA: TGTGCCAGCGCGGGGGGGTCCTATAATTCACCCCTCCACTTT

size: -
J: TRBJ2-1
V: TRBV18
D: TRBD2
length: 16
CDR3: CASSLGASGSNNEQFF
DNA: TGTGCCAGCTCACTTGGGGCTAGCGGGAGCAACAATGAGCAGTTCTTC

size: -
J: TRBJ2-1
V: TRBV7-9
D: -
length: 12
CDR3: CASSLVNNEQFF
DNA: TGTGCCAGCAGCTTAGTAAACAATGAGCAGTTCTTC

size: -
J: TRBJ2-1
V: TRBV4-3
D: TRBD1
length: 18
CDR3: CASSQDFVGDRRGNEQFF
DNA: TGCGCCAGCAGCCAAGATTTTGTAGGGGACAGGCGGGGCAATGAGCAGTTCTTC

size: few
J: TRBJ2-2
V: TRBV28
D: TRBD1
length: 15
CDR3: CASSLNRGRTGELFF
DNA: TGTGCCAGCAGCTTAAACAGGGGGCGAACCGGGGAGCTGTTTTTT

size: -
J: TRBJ1-1
V: TRBV18
D: TRBD1
length: 15
CDR3: CASSPRTGENTEAFF
DNA: TGTGCCAGCTCACCCCGGACAGGGGAGAACACTGAAGCTTTCTTT

size: once
J: TRBJ2-7
V: TRBV28
D: TRBD1
length: 14
CDR3: CASSPDRGLYEQYF
DNA: TGTGCCAGCAGCCCTGACAGGGGGCTCTACGAGCAGTACTTC

size: few
J: TRBJ1-5
V: TRBV9
D: TRBD1
length: 15
CDR3: CASSVGPDRGQPQHF
DNA: TGTGCCAGCAGCGTAGGGCCAGACAGGGGTCAGCCCCAGCATTTT

size: -
J: TRBJ2-7
V: TRBV7-3
D: TRBD2
length: 16
CDR3: CASSPKGTSVENEQYF
DNA: TGTGCCAGCAGCCCCAAAGGGACTAGCGTAGAAAACGAGCAGTACTTC

size: -
J: TRBJ2-3
V: TRBV7-2
D: -
length: 16
CDR3: CASSLVAGKDTDTQYF
DNA: TGTGCCAGCAGCTTAGTTGCGGGAAAAGACACAGATACGCAGTATTTT

size: -
J: TRBJ2-3
V: TRBV30
D: TRBD1
length: 14
CDR3: CAWSATGTTDTQYF
DNA: TGTGCCTGGAGTGCGACAGGGACAACAGATACGCAGTATTTT

size: -
J: TRBJ2-3
V: TRBV5-1
D: -
length: 15
CDR3: CASSLAAEKTDTQYF
DNA: TGCGCCAGCAGCTTGGCCGCCGAGAAGACAGATACGCAGTATTTT

size: -
J: TRBJ1-1
V: TRBV6-5
D: TRBD1
length: 13
CDR3: CASSSQGDTEAFF
DNA: TGTGCCAGCAGTTCACAGGGGGACACTGAAGCTTTCTTT

size: -
J: TRBJ1-1
V: TRBV28
D: TRBD1
length: 13
CDR3: CASNRDRGTEAFF
DNA: TGTGCCAGCAACCGGGACAGGGGCACTGAAGCTTTCTTT

size: -
J: TRBJ2-7
V: TRBV5-1
D: -
length: 14
CDR3: CASSLSGKGYEQYF
DNA: TGCGCCAGCAGCTTGTCGGGGAAGGGCTACGAGCAGTACTTC

size: -
J: TRBJ1-1
V: TRBV19
D: TRBD1
length: 13
CDR3: CATRQGWGTEAFF
DNA: TGTGCCACTAGACAGGGGTGGGGCACTGAAGCTTTCTTT

size: -
J: TRBJ2-1
V: TRBV4-3
D: TRBD2
length: 15
CDR3: CASSQKGGMGNEQFF
DNA: TGCGCCAGCAGCCAGAAGGGAGGGATGGGCAATGAGCAGTTCTTC

size: few
J: TRBJ1-1
V: TRBV9
D: TRBD1
length: 14
CDR3: CASSVAGGNTEAFF
DNA: TGTGCCAGCAGCGTAGCAGGGGGGAACACTGAAGCTTTCTTT

size: -
J: TRBJ2-1
V: TRBV29-1
D: TRBD2
length: 13
CDR3: CSVDQPSTSGKFF
DNA: TGCAGCGTTGATCAACCTTCGACTAGCGGGAAGTTCTTC

size: -
J: TRBJ1-6
V: TRBV6-5
D: TRBD1
length: 15
CDR3: CASSHRTGGNSPLHF
DNA: TGTGCCAGCAGTCACCGGACAGGGGGGAATTCACCCCTCCACTTT

size: -
J: TRBJ2-1
V: TRBV11-3
D: TRBD2
length: 16
CDR3: CASSLEAGVSGNEQFF
DNA: TGTGCCAGCAGCTTAGAGGCGGGAGTATCCGGCAATGAGCAGTTCTTC

size: -
J: TRBJ2-7
V: TRBV18
D: -
length: 15
CDR3: CASSPPAQGIYEQYF
DNA: TGTGCCAGCTCACCACCGGCACAGGGTATTTACGAGCAGTACTTC

size: few
J: TRBJ1-1
V: TRBV6-2/TRBV6-3
D: -
length: 15
CDR3: CASSPYRSGNTEAFF
DNA: TGTGCCAGCAGCCCCTACCGATCGGGGAACACTGAAGCTTTCTTT

size: -
J: TRBJ1-6
V: TRBV28
D: -
length: 14
CDR3: CASKGAGYSSPLHF
DNA: TGTGCCAGCAAAGGGGCCGGGTATTCTTCACCCCTCCACTTT

size: -
J: TRBJ2-1
V: TRBV27
D: -
length: 14
CDR3: CASSSGTFYNEQFF
DNA: TGTGCCAGCAGTTCCGGGACTTTTTACAATGAGCAGTTCTTC

size: -
J: TRBJ2-7
V: TRBV30
D: TRBD1
length: 14
CDR3: CAWGGQDHSYEQYF
DNA: TGTGCCTGGGGGGGACAGGACCACTCCTACGAGCAGTACTTC

size: -
J: TRBJ2-7
V: TRBV5-4
D: -
length: 14
CDR3: CASRSGTGSYEQYF
DNA: TGTGCCAGCAGGTCCGGGACTGGCTCCTACGAGCAGTACTTC

size: -
J: TRBJ2-3
V: TRBV11-3
D: -
length: 15
CDR3: CASSLVTVTRDTQYF
DNA: TGTGCCAGCAGCTTAGTAACAGTGACGAGAGATACGCAGTATTTT

size: -
J: TRBJ2-1
V: TRBV7-8
D: -
length: 15
CDR3: CASSAPGYLSNEQFF
DNA: TGTGCCAGCAGCGCCCCAGGGTACCTTAGCAATGAGCAGTTCTTC

size: -
J: TRBJ1-6
V: TRBV6-5
D: -
length: 13
CDR3: CASLSSYNSPLHF
DNA: TGTGCCAGCCTAAGCTCCTATAATTCACCCCTCCACTTT

size: once
J: TRBJ2-5
V: TRBV15
D: TRBD2
length: 18
CDR3: CATSRDLGGLAIEETQYF
DNA: TGTGCCACCAGCAGAGATCTAGGGGGACTAGCGATAGAAGAGACCCAGTACTTC

size: -
J: TRBJ2-1
V: TRBV5-6
D: TRBD2
length: 15
CDR3: CASSSSGTVRNEQFF
DNA: TGTGCCAGCAGCTCTAGCGGGACCGTGAGAAATGAGCAGTTCTTC

size: -
J: TRBJ2-7
V: TRBV18
D: -
length: 14
CDR3: CASSPSGGVNEQYF
DNA: TGTGCCAGCTCACCCTCCGGCGGGGTTAACGAGCAGTACTTC

size: -
J: TRBJ2-7
V: TRBV7-2
D: -
length: 15
CDR3: CASSLVPRRQYEQYF
DNA: TGTGCCAGCAGCTTAGTCCCCCGAAGACAGTACGAGCAGTACTTC

size: -
J: TRBJ1-4
V: TRBV7-2
D: TRBD1
length: 16
CDR3: CASTLGRGRGSEKLFF
DNA: TGTGCCAGCACCCTGGGTAGGGGGCGAGGGAGTGAAAAACTGTTTTTT

size: -
J: TRBJ1-2
V: TRBV5-1
D: TRBD1
length: 15
CDR3: CASSLGGTGQSGYTF
DNA: TGCGCCAGCAGCTTGGGCGGGACAGGACAGAGTGGCTACACCTTC

size: -
J: TRBJ2-7
V: TRBV5-4
D: TRBD1
length: 13
CDR3: CASSLRGPDEQYF
DNA: TGTGCCAGCAGCTTGAGGGGGCCGGACGAGCAGTACTTC

size: -
J: TRBJ1-6
V: TRBV19
D: -
length: 13
CDR3: CASSISPNSPLHF
DNA: TGTGCCAGTAGTATTAGTCCAAATTCACCCCTCCACTTT

size: -
J: TRBJ1-1
V: TRBV6-2/TRBV6-3
D: -
length: 13
CDR3: CASSSPAGPEAFF
DNA: TGTGCCAGCAGTTCCCCAGCAGGGCCTGAAGCTTTCTTT

size: -
J: TRBJ2-1
V: TRBV12-3/TRBV12-4
D: TRBD2
length: 13
CDR3: CASNPGRLATLFF
DNA: TGTGCCAGCAACCCGGGCCGACTAGCTACGCTATTCTTC

size: -
J: TRBJ2-2
V: TRBV7-9
D: TRBD1
length: 15
CDR3: CASSSTGMNTGELFF
DNA: TGTGCCAGCAGCTCGACAGGGATGAACACCGGGGAGCTGTTTTTT

size: -
J: TRBJ2-2
V: TRBV12-3/TRBV12-4
D: -
length: 13
CDR3: CASSPGNTGELFF
DNA: TGTGCCAGCAGTCCCGGGAACACCGGGGAGCTGTTTTTT

size: -
J: TRBJ1-1
V: TRBV6-4
D: -
length: 13
CDR3: CASSDTTGTEAFF
DNA: TGTGCCAGCAGTGATACGACGGGGACTGAAGCTTTCTTT

size: -
J: TRBJ1-1
V: TRBV10-3
D: TRBD1
length: 12
CDR3: CAISDRDLEAFF
DNA: TGTGCCATCAGCGACAGGGACCTTGAAGCTTTCTTT

size: -
J: TRBJ2-7
V: TRBV7-2
D: TRBD1
length: 16
CDR3: CASSPKLGQGVHEQYF
DNA: TGTGCCAGCAGCCCCAAATTGGGACAGGGGGTTCACGAGCAGTACTTC

size: once
J: TRBJ2-7
V: TRBV10-3
D: -
length: 14
CDR3: CAISDRQGPGEQYF
DNA: TGTGCCATCAGTGATCGGCAGGGTCCGGGCGAGCAGTACTTC

size: -
J: TRBJ2-2
V: TRBV6-6
D: TRBD1
length: 16
CDR3: CASSQQGGASTGELFF
DNA: TGTGCCAGCAGTCAACAGGGGGGCGCAAGCACCGGGGAGCTGTTTTTT

size: -
J: TRBJ2-1
V: TRBV5-1
D: -
length: 15
CDR3: CASSFQGGARNEQFF
DNA: TGCGCCAGCAGCTTCCAGGGGGGCGCGAGGAATGAGCAGTTCTTC

size: -
J: TRBJ2-1
V: TRBV24-1
D: TRBD2
length: 15
CDR3: CATSDRTSGYNEQFF
DNA: TGTGCCACCAGTGACAGGACTAGCGGGTACAATGAGCAGTTCTTC

size: -
J: TRBJ2-7
V: TRBV4-3
D: -
length: 15
CDR3: CASSPSRVSSYEQYF
DNA: TGCGCCAGCAGCCCCTCCAGGGTTTCGTCGTACGAGCAGTACTTC

size: -
J: TRBJ2-5
V: TRBV28
D: -
length: 13
CDR3: CASSSGSQETQYF
DNA: TGTGCCAGCAGTTCAGGGTCCCAAGAGACCCAGTACTTC